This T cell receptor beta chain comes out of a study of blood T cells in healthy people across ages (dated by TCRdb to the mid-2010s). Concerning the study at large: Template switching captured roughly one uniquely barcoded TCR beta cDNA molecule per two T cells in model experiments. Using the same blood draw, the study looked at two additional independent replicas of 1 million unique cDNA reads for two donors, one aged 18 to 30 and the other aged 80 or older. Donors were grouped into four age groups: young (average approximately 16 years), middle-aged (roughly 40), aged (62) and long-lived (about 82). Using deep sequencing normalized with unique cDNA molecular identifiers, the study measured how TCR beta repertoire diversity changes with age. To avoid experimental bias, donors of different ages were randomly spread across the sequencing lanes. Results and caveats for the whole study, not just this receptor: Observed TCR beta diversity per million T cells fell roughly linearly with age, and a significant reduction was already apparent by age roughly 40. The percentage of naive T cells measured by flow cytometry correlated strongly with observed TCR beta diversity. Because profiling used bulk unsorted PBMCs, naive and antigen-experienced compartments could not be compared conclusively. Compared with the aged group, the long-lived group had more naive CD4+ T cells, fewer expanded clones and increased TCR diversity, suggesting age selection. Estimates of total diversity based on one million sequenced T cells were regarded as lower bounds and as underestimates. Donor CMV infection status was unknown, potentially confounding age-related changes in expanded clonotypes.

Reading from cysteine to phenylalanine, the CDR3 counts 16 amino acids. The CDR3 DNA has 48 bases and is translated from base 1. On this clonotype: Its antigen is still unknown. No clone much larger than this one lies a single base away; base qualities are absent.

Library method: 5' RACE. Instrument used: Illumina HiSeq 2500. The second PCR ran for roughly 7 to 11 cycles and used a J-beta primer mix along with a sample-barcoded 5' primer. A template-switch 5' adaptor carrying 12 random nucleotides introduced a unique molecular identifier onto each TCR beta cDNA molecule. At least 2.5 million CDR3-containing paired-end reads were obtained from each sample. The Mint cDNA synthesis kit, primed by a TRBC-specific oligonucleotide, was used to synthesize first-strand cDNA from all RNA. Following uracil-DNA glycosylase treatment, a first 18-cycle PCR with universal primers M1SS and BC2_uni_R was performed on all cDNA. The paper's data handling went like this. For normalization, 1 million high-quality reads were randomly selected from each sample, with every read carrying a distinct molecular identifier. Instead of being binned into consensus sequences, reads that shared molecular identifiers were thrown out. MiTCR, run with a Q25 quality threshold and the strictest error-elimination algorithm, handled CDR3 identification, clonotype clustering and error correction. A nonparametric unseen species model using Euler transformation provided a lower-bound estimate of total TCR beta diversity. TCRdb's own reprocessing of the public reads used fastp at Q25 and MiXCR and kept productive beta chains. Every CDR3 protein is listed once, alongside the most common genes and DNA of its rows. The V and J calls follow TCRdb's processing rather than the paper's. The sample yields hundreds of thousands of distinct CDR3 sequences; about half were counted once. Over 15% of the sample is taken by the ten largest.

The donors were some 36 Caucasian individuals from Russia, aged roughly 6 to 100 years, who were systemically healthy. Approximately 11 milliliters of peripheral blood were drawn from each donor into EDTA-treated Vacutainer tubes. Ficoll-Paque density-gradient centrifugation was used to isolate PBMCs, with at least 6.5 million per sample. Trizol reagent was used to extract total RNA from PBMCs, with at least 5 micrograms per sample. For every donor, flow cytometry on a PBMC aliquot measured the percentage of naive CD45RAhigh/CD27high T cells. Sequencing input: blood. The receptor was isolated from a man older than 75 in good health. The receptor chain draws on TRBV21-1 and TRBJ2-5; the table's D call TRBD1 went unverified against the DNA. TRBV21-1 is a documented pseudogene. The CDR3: CASSLWDRGHQETQYF. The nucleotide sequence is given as TGTGCCAGCAGCCTATGGGACAGGGGACACCAAGAGACCCAGTACTTC.